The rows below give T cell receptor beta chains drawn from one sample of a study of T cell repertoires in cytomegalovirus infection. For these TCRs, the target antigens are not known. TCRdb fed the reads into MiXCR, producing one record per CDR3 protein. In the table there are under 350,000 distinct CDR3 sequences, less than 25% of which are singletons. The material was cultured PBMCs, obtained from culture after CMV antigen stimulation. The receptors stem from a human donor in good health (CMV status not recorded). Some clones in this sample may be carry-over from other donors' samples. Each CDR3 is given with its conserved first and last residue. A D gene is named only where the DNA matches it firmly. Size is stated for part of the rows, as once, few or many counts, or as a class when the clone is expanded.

cdr3_nt: TGTGCCAGCAGCTTAGATGGCGGTGCAAACATTCAGTACTTC
cdr3_aa: CASSLDGGANIQYF
v_call: TRBV7-2
clone_size: many
d_call: NA
j_call: TRBJ2-4

cdr3_nt: TGTGCCAGTAGTATACGGCGGGGCATCACAGATACGCAGTATTTT
cdr3_aa: CASSIRRGITDTQYF
v_call: TRBV19
clone_size: NA
d_call: NA
j_call: TRBJ2-3

cdr3_nt: TGTGCCATCAGCGCTACGGACGGACGCAATGAGCAGTTCTTC
cdr3_aa: CAISATDGRNEQFF
v_call: TRBV10-3
clone_size: NA
d_call: NA
j_call: TRBJ2-1

cdr3_nt: TGTGCCAGCAGGTGGTGGCGAGGTACTGAAAAACTGTTTTTT
cdr3_aa: CASRWWRGTEKLFF
v_call: TRBV28
clone_size: few
d_call: NA
j_call: TRBJ1-4

cdr3_nt: TGCGCCAGCAGCCCGGACTATGCCTACAATGAGCAGTTCTTC
cdr3_aa: CASSPDYAYNEQFF
v_call: TRBV5-1
clone_size: many
d_call: NA
j_call: TRBJ2-1

cdr3_nt: TGTGCCAGCAGTTTAAGCCGGGCGGGGGGGTACGAGCAGTACTTC
cdr3_aa: CASSLSRAGGYEQYF
v_call: TRBV28
clone_size: few
d_call: TRBD2
j_call: TRBJ2-7

cdr3_nt: TGCGCCAGCAGCCAGGAACGACAGGCAACTAATGAAAAACTGTTTTTT
cdr3_aa: CASSQERQATNEKLFF
v_call: TRBV4-1
clone_size: NA
d_call: NA
j_call: TRBJ1-4

cdr3_nt: TGTGCCAGCAGCTTGATAAGCCAAGAGACCCAGTACTTC
cdr3_aa: CASSLISQETQYF
v_call: TRBV5-5
clone_size: many
d_call: NA
j_call: TRBJ2-5

cdr3_nt: TGCGCCAGCAGCCCGACTCCGACTAGCGGGAACACCGGGGAGCTGTTTTTT
cdr3_aa: CASSPTPTSGNTGELFF
v_call: TRBV4-3
clone_size: NA
d_call: TRBD2
j_call: TRBJ2-2

cdr3_nt: TGTGCCAGCAGTTTTTTCTCAGGGGGAGGATTCTTC
cdr3_aa: CASSFFSGGGFF
v_call: TRBV28
clone_size: many
d_call: NA
j_call: TRBJ2-1